The 10 T cell receptor beta chains below all came from one sample that was sequenced in a study of cytomegalovirus exposure and HLA in healthy donors. This PCR relied on a set of 60 Vbeta primers and 13 Jbeta primers. Method: immunoSEQ multiplex PCR; TCRdb's copy keeps in-frame clones and lacks some. Among about 57,000 clones, about 81% were seen once, and the ten largest hold roughly 6.4%. The sequencing sample was made of PBMCs. The receptors derive from a man younger than 40 in good health and CMV-seropositive.

The rearrangement links TRBV6-5 to TRBJ2-5; 11 bases match TRBD2. The tail of the sequence fits TRBJ2-7 better, so the J call may be wrong. Germline values: CDR1 MNHEY, CDR2 SVGAGI. The CDR3 is 15 amino acids. The CDR3 nucleotides are TGTGCCAGCAACTCCGCTAGCGGGGGGCGATACGAGCAGTACTTC. Translating gives CASNSASGGRYEQYF.

The chain links TRBV4-3 to TRBJ2-5, with D perhaps TRBD1 (5 bases). Germline CDR1 reads LGHNA; CDR2 reads YSLEER. V dropped 0 bases and J dropped 2 bases, with 10 bases sitting between them. The CDR3 length is 15 residues. The CDR3 region is CASSQDGAKQETQYF. Written as DNA, the CDR3 is TGCGCCAGCAGCCAAGATGGGGCTAAGCAAGAGACCCAGTACTTC.

The V and J genes are TRBV5-4 and TRBJ2-5; 8 bases are shared with TRBD1. This CDR3 is 15 amino acids long. V lost 2 bases, J lost 5 bases, and 8 bases stayed unmatched. Germline V gene sequence: CDR1 SGHNT, CDR2 YYREEE (reference sequence). The CDR3, as DNA: TGTGCCAGCAGCTTCCGGGACAGGAGTTTGGAGACCCAGTACTTC. Protein sequence: CASSFRDRSLETQYF.

V usage is TRBV7-8 and J usage is TRBJ2-7, with 10 bases fitting TRBD1. This CDR3 spans 15 amino acids. The V gene's germline CDR1 is SGHVS and CDR2 FQNEAQ. With V trimmed by 5 bases and J by 5 bases, 9 bases remained unmatched. The CDR3 DNA reads as TGTGCCAGCAGCGCTAGACAGGGGGCGGCCAACGAGCAGTACTTC. Residues: CASSARQGAANEQYF.

The J gene is TRBJ2-7, the V gene TRBV7-9; 12 nucleotides agree with TRBD2. V lost 5 bases and J lost 2; bases outside the gene matches: 10. CDR1 is SEHNR, CDR2 FQNEAQ, per germline (reference sequence). CDR3 length equals 17 residues. The CDR3 spells CASSAPLAGGPTYEQYF. CDR3 in DNA: TGTGCCAGCAGCGCCCCACTAGCGGGGGGTCCCACCTACGAGCAGTACTTC.

The CDR3 nucleotides are TGCGCCAGCAGCCAAGTTGGGCAAGCAAGGCAGCCCCAGCATTTT. Protein sequence: CASSQVGQARQPQHF. This chain connects TRBV4-1 to TRBJ1-5; D unclear. The CDR3 runs 15 residues. V shed 1 base and J shed 7 bases, with 14 bases lying between them. CDR1 is MGHRA and CDR2 is YSYEKL in the germline V gene.

The DNA for the CDR3 is TGTGCCAGCAGCCTTGAGACAGGGAGAGGGAACACTGAAGCTTTCTTT. This sequence encodes CASSLETGRGNTEAFF. The chain couples TRBV7-9 to TRBJ1-1; 7 bases map to TRBD1. CDR1 is SEHNR, CDR2 FQNEAQ, per germline (reference sequence). This CDR3 region has 16 residues. Trimming removed 5 bases from V and 1 base from J; junction bases left unmatched: 10.

The V and J genes are TRBV7-2 and TRBJ2-2; unclear D gene. V gave up 2 bases and J gave up 4 bases, with 14 bases separating them. This CDR3 has 16 residues. CDR1 is SGHTA and CDR2 is FQGNSA in the germline V gene. In nucleotides, the CDR3 is TGTGCCAGCAGCTTACAACCCCAAAGTAGCACCGGGGAGCTGTTTTTT. Its protein product is CASSLQPQSSTGELFF.

This clone was detected a few times. This rearrangement joins TRBV27 to TRBJ1-6; perhaps TRBD1 as D (5 bases). V lost 5 bases to trimming and J lost 3 bases, with 14 bases between them. The germline V gene encodes CDR1 MNHEY and CDR2 SMNVEV (reference sequence). The CDR3 length is 16 residues. CDR3 amino acids: CASSQGYLLYNSPLHF. CDR3 DNA sequence: TGTGCCAGCAGTCAGGGTTACCTACTCTATAATTCACCCCTCCACTTT.

This clone was counted a few times. V and J are TRBV4-2 and TRBJ2-5; 12 bases fit TRBD2. Germline CDR1 is LGHNA and CDR2 is YNFKEQ. Trimming removed 9 bases from V and 3 bases from J; junction bases left unmatched: 14. The CDR3 covers 17 residues. CDR3 DNA: TGTGCCAGTCAGAAGGGAGCTAGCGGGGGGGCCAAAGAGACCCAGTACTTC. It specifies CASQKGASGGAKETQYF.